This T cell receptor (beta chain) emerged from a study of CD4 T cells in relation to SARS-CoV-2 and coronaviruses. Looking at the study overall: The restricting HLA molecule for shared crossreactive spike epitopes was mapped.

Study observations and caveats: Approximately 65% of donors had memory CD4+ clonotypes crossrecognizing SARS-CoV-2 and common cold coronavirus spike.

TCRdb keeps only in-frame clones here, not all; method: immunoSEQ multiplex PCR. Seen here are roughly 63,000 clones, 94% observed once, and the top ten hold around 0.13%. CDR3 size: 16 residues. From germline, CDR1 is LNHDA and CDR2 SQIVND (reference sequence). Germline trimming cut 3 bases from V and 0 bases from J; bases unmatched to any gene: 5. This clone has only one observation. Its antigen is unidentified. Unexposed donor CD4+ T cells date from 2011-2018, before the COVID-19 pandemic. Cryopreserved PBMCs were CD4-enriched, then split into naive and memory cells. The sample was naive CD4+ T cells from PBMCs. This sample's subset: naive CD4+ T cells isolated by negative enrichment. The rearrangement links TRBV19 to TRBJ2-1, with 7 positions matching TRBD2. The TCR comes from a human donor in good health. CDR3 in amino acids: CASSISAGNSYNEQFF. DNA for the CDR3: TGTGCCAGTAGTATCTCAGCGGGAAACTCCTACAATGAGCAGTTCTTC.